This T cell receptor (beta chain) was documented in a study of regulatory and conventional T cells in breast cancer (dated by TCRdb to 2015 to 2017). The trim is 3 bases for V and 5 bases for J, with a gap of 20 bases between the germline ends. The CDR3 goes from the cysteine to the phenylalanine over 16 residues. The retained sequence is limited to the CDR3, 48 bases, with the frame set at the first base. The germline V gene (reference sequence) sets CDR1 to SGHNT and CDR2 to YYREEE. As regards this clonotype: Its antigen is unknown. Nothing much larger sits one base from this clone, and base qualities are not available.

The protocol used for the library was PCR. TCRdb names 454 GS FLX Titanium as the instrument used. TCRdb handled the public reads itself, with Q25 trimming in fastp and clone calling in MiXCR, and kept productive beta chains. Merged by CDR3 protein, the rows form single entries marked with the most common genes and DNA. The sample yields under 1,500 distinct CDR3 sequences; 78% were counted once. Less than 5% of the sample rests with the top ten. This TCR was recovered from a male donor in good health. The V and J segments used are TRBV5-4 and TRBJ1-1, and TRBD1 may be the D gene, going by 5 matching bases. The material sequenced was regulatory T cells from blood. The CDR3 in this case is CASSSLDRGVETEAFF. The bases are TGTGCCAGCAGCTCATTAGACCGAGGGGTAGAGACTGAAGCTTTCTTT. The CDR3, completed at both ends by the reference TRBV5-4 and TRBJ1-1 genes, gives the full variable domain ETGVTQSPTHLIKTRGQQVTLRCSSQSGHNTVSWYQQALGQGPQFIFQYYREEENGRGNFPPRFSGLQFPNYSSELNVNALELDDSALYLCASSSLDRGVETEAFFGQGTRLTVV.